These T cell receptor beta chains were read from a single sample in a study of blood T cell repertoires in COVID-19. This table comes from immunoSEQ multiplex PCR, and its TCRdb copy is limited to in-frame clones, with some not included. The profile covers hundreds of thousands of clones, with about 88% appearing a single time and 10% to 15% taken by the ten largest. Material: peripheral blood. The receptors were sampled from an older woman with COVID-19, enrolled during active disease. CDR3s include the opening cysteine and the closing phenylalanine or tryptophan. Fields, in order: clone size, D gene, J gene, CDR3 length, V gene, CDR3 protein, CDR3 DNA. D genes are given only for firm matches. Not all rows give a size; the values are once, few, many and, for expanded clones, a class.

-,TRBD1,TRBJ1-1,12,TRBV12-5,CASGLDRGPAFF,TGTGCTAGTGGTTTGGACAGGGGCCCGGCTTTCTTT
once,TRBD1,TRBJ2-1,14,TRBV4-3,CASSQLDRAGEQFF,TGCGCCAGCAGCCAATTGGACAGGGCAGGTGAGCAGTTCTTC
-,-,TRBJ2-3,15,TRBV5-8,CASSPAGVGTDTQYF,TGTGCCAGCAGCCCAGCAGGGGTCGGCACAGATACGCAGTATTTT
-,-,TRBJ2-7,15,TRBV19,CASSTKRTAILEQYF,TGTGCCAGTAGTACGAAGAGGACAGCCATCTTGGAGCAGTACTTC
-,-,TRBJ2-7,16,TRBV5-1,CASSPSSGTSSYEQYF,TGCGCCAGCAGCCCCTCGTCCGGGACATCCTCCTACGAGCAGTACTTC
-,TRBD1,TRBJ2-7,14,TRBV24-1,CATSDPGQAHEQYF,TGTGCCACCAGTGACCCGGGACAGGCCCACGAGCAGTACTTC
-,-,TRBJ1-4,15,TRBV5-1,CASSLYSYSNEKLFF,TGCGCCAGCAGCTTGTACAGTTATTCTAATGAAAAACTGTTTTTT
-,-,TRBJ2-1,17,TRBV7-6,CASSPLIGAGPVNEQFF,TGTGCCAGCAGCCCTCTAATTGGGGCGGGGCCCGTCAATGAGCAGTTCTTC
-,-,TRBJ1-2,15,TRBV18,CASSPPERTVYGYTF,TGTGCCAGCTCACCTCCGGAGCGGACGGTCTATGGCTACACCTTC
once,-,TRBJ2-7,15,TRBV7-8,CASSLSQGPTYEQYF,TGTGCCAGCAGCTTATCGCAGGGGCCAACCTACGAGCAGTACTTC
-,-,TRBJ1-2,12,TRBV27,CASSLRRNGYTF,TGTGCCAGCAGTTTAAGGCGGAACGGCTACACCTTC
-,TRBD2,TRBJ2-7,16,TRBV15,CATSRTGTSGTYEQYF,TGTGCCACCAGCAGGACCGGGACTAGCGGAACCTACGAGCAGTACTTC
-,-,TRBJ2-1,14,TRBV24-1,CATSDFTGYNEQFF,TGTGCCACCAGTGATTTTACAGGTTACAATGAGCAGTTCTTC
few,-,TRBJ2-3,14,TRBV28,CASSSLTPGDTQYF,TGTGCCAGCAGTTCCCTAACACCGGGGGATACGCAGTATTTT
-,-,TRBJ2-1,14,TRBV3-1/TRBV3-2,CASSQDLRNNEQFF,TGTGCCAGCAGCCAAGATCTTAGAAACAATGAGCAGTTCTTC
once,-,TRBJ1-2,15,TRBV28,CASSLPPVGGYGYTF,TGTGCCAGCAGTTTACCGCCAGTTGGAGGCTATGGCTACACCTTC
-,TRBD1,TRBJ1-4,17,TRBV18,CASSPPRQGADNEKLFF,TGTGCCAGCTCACCACCGAGACAGGGGGCCGATAATGAAAAACTGTTTTTT
-,TRBD1,TRBJ2-3,14,TRBV19,CASSIGQGTDTQYF,TGTGCCAGTAGTATAGGACAGGGAACAGATACGCAGTATTTT
-,-,TRBJ2-1,15,TRBV11-2,CASSTLGGRVNEQFF,TGTGCCAGCAGCACCCTGGGAGGTCGGGTCAATGAGCAGTTCTTC
-,TRBD2,TRBJ2-3,15,TRBV28,CASSPLAGGTDTQYF,TGTGCCAGCAGTCCACTAGCGGGGGGCACAGATACGCAGTATTTT
-,TRBD2,TRBJ2-5,15,TRBV5-1,CASSPTAGDGETQYF,TGCGCCAGCAGCCCCACAGCGGGGGACGGGGAGACCCAGTACTTC
-,TRBD2,TRBJ2-1,15,TRBV27,CASSLMGLAGNEQFF,TGTGCCAGCAGTTTAATGGGACTAGCGGGCAATGAGCAGTTCTTC
-,TRBD1,TRBJ2-2,16,TRBV9,CASSVATTGGTGELFF,TGTGCCAGCAGCGTAGCTACCACAGGGGGCACCGGGGAGCTGTTTTTT
-,-,TRBJ1-4,16,TRBV2,CASRRNQQGTGEKLFF,TGTGCCAGCAGGCGTAATCAACAGGGAACAGGAGAAAAACTGTTTTTT
-,TRBD1,TRBJ2-2,15,TRBV5-1,CASSLGQGAAGELFF,TGCGCCAGCAGCTTGGGACAGGGGGCGGCCGGGGAGCTGTTTTTT
many,-,TRBJ1-1,12,TRBV2,CASHGEPYEAFF,TGTGCCAGCCACGGTGAACCCTATGAAGCTTTCTTT
-,TRBD2,TRBJ2-7,20,TRBV6-4,CASSDSRGRQAPTGGYEQYF,TGTGCCAGCAGTGACTCGAGGGGTAGGCAAGCCCCAACGGGAGGCTACGAGCAGTACTTC
-,TRBD1,TRBJ1-2,18,TRBV11-2,CASSHLTAGTGGNYGYTF,TGTGCCAGCAGCCACCTAACCGCCGGGACAGGTGGAAACTATGGCTACACCTTC
-,-,TRBJ2-3,15,TRBV5-1,CASSLVPGRTDTQYF,TGCGCCAGCAGCTTGGTCCCCGGGAGAACAGATACGCAGTATTTT
-,-,TRBJ1-1,16,TRBV28,CASLGGRTWRDTEAFF,TGTGCCAGCCTCGGGGGAAGGACTTGGCGGGACACTGAAGCTTTCTTT
once,TRBD2,TRBJ2-3,13,TRBV9,CASSGGGTDTQYF,TGTGCCAGCAGCGGGGGAGGGACAGATACGCAGTATTTT
-,TRBD2,TRBJ2-5,15,TRBV10-3,CAISDSSGGGETQYF,TGTGCCATCAGTGACTCTAGCGGGGGGGGAGAGACCCAGTACTTC
once,TRBD1,TRBJ2-1,14,TRBV11-3,CASSPGQGEDEQFF,TGTGCCAGCAGCCCCGGACAGGGGGAGGATGAGCAGTTCTTC
-,TRBD1,TRBJ2-7,13,TRBV19,CASIGTGSAEQYF,TGTGCCAGTATCGGGACAGGGTCGGCTGAGCAGTACTTC
-,-,TRBJ1-2,14,TRBV27,CASSPSGSYTGYTF,TGTGCCAGCAGTCCGTCCGGGTCATATACTGGCTACACCTTC
-,TRBD1,TRBJ2-7,14,TRBV19,CASTPRDRPYEQYF,TGTGCCAGTACCCCACGGGACAGACCCTACGAGCAGTACTTC
-,-,TRBJ2-7,15,TRBV12-5,CASGLVPGASYEQYF,TGTGCTAGTGGTTTGGTACCGGGAGCTTCCTACGAGCAGTACTTC
-,-,TRBJ2-2,14,TRBV3-1/TRBV3-2,CASSHGLPTGELFF,TGTGCCAGCAGCCATGGACTTCCCACCGGGGAGCTGTTTTTT
-,TRBD2,TRBJ2-3,18,TRBV7-9,CASSPGLAGGLSTDTQYF,TGTGCCAGCAGTCCCGGTTTAGCGGGGGGTCTAAGCACAGATACGCAGTATTTT
-,TRBD1,TRBJ1-5,14,TRBV5-5,CASSGQGSNQPQHF,TGTGCCAGCAGCGGACAGGGGAGCAATCAGCCCCAGCATTTT
-,TRBD1,TRBJ1-2,15,TRBV5-1,CASHDVSGGNYGYTF,TGCGCCAGCCACGACGTCTCAGGGGGAAACTATGGCTACACCTTC
-,-,TRBJ1-5,13,TRBV19,CASRYRDSQPQHF,TGTGCCAGTAGATACAGGGATAGTCAGCCCCAGCATTTT
-,-,TRBJ1-1,13,TRBV30,CAWTRSMNTEAFF,TGTGCCTGGACCCGGTCTATGAACACTGAAGCTTTCTTT
-,TRBD1,TRBJ2-5,13,TRBV28,CASSSGQGGTQYF,TGTGCCAGCAGTTCCGGACAGGGCGGGACCCAGTACTTC
-,TRBD1,TRBJ1-5,15,TRBV7-8,CASSLTGDSNQPQHF,TGTGCCAGCAGCCTTACAGGGGATAGCAATCAGCCCCAGCATTTT
-,TRBD2,TRBJ2-1,14,TRBV7-2,CASSLVGGANEQFF,TGTGCCAGCAGCTTAGTCGGGGGGGCAAATGAGCAGTTCTTC
-,TRBD2,TRBJ2-3,14,TRBV6-6,CASSLARGGDTQYF,TGTGCCAGCAGTTTGGCGCGGGGGGGGGATACGCAGTATTTT
-,TRBD1,TRBJ1-1,15,TRBV6-5,CASTLGQGLNTEAFF,TGTGCCAGCACCCTGGGACAGGGACTGAACACTGAAGCTTTCTTT
once,TRBD2,TRBJ2-7,16,TRBV7-2,CASSLASGAGGNEQYF,TGTGCCAGCAGCCTGGCCTCAGGGGCGGGGGGTAACGAGCAGTACTTC
-,-,TRBJ1-2,13,TRBV2,CASSRTQRGGYTF,TGTGCCAGCAGCCGGACCCAACGGGGTGGCTACACCTTC
few,-,TRBJ2-7,13,TRBV28,CASMRKPNYEQYF,TGTGCCAGCATGAGGAAACCCAACTACGAGCAGTACTTC